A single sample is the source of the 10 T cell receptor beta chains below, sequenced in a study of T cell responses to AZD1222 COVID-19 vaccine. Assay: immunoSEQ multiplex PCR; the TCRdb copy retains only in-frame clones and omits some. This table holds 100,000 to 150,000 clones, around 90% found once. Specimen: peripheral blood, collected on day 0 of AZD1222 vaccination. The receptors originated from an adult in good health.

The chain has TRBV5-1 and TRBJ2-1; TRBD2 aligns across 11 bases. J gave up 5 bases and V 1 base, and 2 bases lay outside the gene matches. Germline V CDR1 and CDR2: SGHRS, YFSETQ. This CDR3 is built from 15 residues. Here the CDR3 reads CASSLLAGGNNEQFF. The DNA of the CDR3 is TGCGCCAGCAGCTTGCTAGCGGGGGGAAACAATGAGCAGTTCTTC.

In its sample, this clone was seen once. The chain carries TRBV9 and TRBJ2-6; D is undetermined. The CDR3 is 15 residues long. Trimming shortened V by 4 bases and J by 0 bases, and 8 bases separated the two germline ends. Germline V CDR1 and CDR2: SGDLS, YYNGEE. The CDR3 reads CASSSLTSGANVLTF. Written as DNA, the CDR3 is TGTGCCAGCAGCTCCCTGACCTCTGGGGCCAACGTCCTGACTTTC.

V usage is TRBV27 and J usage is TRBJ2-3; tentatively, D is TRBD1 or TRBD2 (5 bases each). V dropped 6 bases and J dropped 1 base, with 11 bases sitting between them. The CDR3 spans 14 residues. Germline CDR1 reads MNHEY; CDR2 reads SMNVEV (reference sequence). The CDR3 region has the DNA TGTGCCAGCAGACTGGGACGCGGCACAGATACGCAGTATTTT. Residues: CASRLGRGTDTQYF.

This chain's CDR3 is CASRRTGISGNTIYF. CDR3 DNA sequence: TGTGCCAGTAGGCGCACAGGAATCTCTGGAAACACCATATATTTT. This chain links TRBV19 with TRBJ1-3; D may be TRBD1 (5 bases). V was cut by 6 bases and J by 0 bases, with 12 bases left in between. Germline CDR1 reads LNHDA; CDR2 reads SQIVND (reference sequence). The length of the CDR3 is 15 residues.

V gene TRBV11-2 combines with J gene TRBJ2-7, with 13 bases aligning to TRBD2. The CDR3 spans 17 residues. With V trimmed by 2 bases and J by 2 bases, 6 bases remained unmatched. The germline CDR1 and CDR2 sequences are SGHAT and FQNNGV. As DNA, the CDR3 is TGTGCCAGCAGCTTATGGGGGGGACTAGCGGGGACCTACGAGCAGTACTTC. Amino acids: CASSLWGGLAGTYEQYF.

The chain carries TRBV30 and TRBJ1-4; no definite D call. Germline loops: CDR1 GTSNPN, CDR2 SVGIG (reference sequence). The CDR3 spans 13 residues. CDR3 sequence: CAFTPGTLEKLFF. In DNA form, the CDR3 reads TGTGCTTTCACTCCGGGTACTCTGGAAAAACTGTTTTTT.

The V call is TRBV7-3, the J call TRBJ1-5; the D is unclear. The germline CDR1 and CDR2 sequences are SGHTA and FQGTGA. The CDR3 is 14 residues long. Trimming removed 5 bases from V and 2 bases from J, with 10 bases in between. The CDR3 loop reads CASSATGGNQPQHF. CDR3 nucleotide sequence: TGTGCCAGCAGCGCAACCGGGGGCAATCAGCCCCAGCATTTT.

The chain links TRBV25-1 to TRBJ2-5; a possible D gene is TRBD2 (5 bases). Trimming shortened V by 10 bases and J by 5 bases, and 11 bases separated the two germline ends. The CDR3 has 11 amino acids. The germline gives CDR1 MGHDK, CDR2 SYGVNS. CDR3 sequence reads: CATQRWETQYF. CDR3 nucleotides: TGTGCCACCCAGCGGTGGGAGACCCAGTACTTC.

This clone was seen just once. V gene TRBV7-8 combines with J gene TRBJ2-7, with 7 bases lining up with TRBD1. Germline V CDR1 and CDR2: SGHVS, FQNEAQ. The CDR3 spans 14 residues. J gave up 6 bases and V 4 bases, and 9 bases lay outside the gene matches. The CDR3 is CASSSWTGRSEQYF. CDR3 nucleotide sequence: TGTGCCAGCAGCTCTTGGACAGGTAGAAGCGAGCAGTACTTC. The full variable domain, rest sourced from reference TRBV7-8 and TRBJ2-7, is GAGVSQSPRYKVAKRGQDVALRCDPISGHVSLFWYQQALGQGPEFLTYFQNEAQLDKSGLPSDRFFAERPEGSVSTLKIQRTQQEDSAVYLCASSSWTGRSEQYFGPGTRLTVT.

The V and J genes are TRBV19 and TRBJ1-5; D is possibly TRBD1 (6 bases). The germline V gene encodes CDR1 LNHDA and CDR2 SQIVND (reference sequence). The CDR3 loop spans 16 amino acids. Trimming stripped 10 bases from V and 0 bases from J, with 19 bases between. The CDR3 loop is CATSDRSGYSNQPQHF. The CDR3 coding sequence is TGTGCCACCTCAGACAGGTCCGGCTATAGCAATCAGCCCCAGCATTTT.